The 15 T cell receptor beta chains presented below share a single source sample, sequenced in a study of blood T cell dynamics during melanoma immunotherapy. The time point is: pre-treatment baseline. TCRdb's copy holds only in-frame clones and misses some; the assay was immunoSEQ multiplex PCR. The sample lists some 20,000 clones; over 85% were seen once. The material sequenced was blood, taken from a patient treated with checkpoint blockade. These receptors were collected from a human donor with melanoma.

J is TRBJ2-3 and V is TRBV19; tentatively, D is TRBD2 (5 bases). Germline values: CDR1 LNHDA, CDR2 SQIVND (reference sequence). The CDR3 runs to 12 residues. The V end lost 6 bases, the J end lost 7 bases, and 11 bases lay between the germline ends. The CDR3 nucleotides read TGTGCCAGTAGCCCATCGGGGTATACGCAGTATTTT. Translated: CASSPSGYTQYF.

This sequence joins TRBV12-5 and TRBJ2-1, with D perhaps matching TRBD1 (6 bases). Germline V lookup: CDR1 LGHNT, CDR2 FRNRAP. The V gene lost 5 bases and the J gene lost 6 bases, with 11 bases spanning the gap. The CDR3 contains 13 residues. DNA for the CDR3: TGTGCTAGTGGTATTTCACAGGGCAATGAGCAGTTCTTC. Translation: CASGISQGNEQFF.

The V and J genes are TRBV19 and TRBJ1-5; 9 bases align to TRBD1. The V gene's germline CDR1 is LNHDA and CDR2 SQIVND (reference sequence). The CDR3 is made up of 16 amino acids. V was clipped by 4 bases and J by 0 bases; unmatched bases: 4. CDR3 coding DNA: TGTGCCAGTAGTAAGGGACAGGGATATAGCAATCAGCCCCAGCATTTT. Encoded protein: CASSKGQGYSNQPQHF.

The chain has TRBV6-5 and TRBJ1-2, with D possibly being TRBD1 (6 bases). The CDR3 runs to 15 residues. V lost 8 bases, J lost 1 base, and 17 bases lay in between. Germline CDR1 MNHEY, CDR2 SVGAGI. The chain's CDR3 is CASGSGGHSNYGYTF. The CDR3 bases are TGTGCCAGCGGGAGCGGGGGGCATAGTAACTATGGCTACACCTTC.

The gene calls are TRBV7-2 and TRBJ1-5; no reliable D call. Deletions cut 3 bases from V and 5 bases from J, with 5 bases between. The CDR3 length is 12 residues. The germline CDR1 and CDR2 sequences are SGHTA and FQGNSA. The CDR3 DNA sequence: TGTGCCAGCAGCTTCGGTTATCAGCCCCAGCATTTT. It yields the protein CASSFGYQPQHF.

This sequence joins TRBV7-9 and TRBJ2-1; 7 bases are shared with TRBD2. CDR1 SEHNR and CDR2 FQNEAQ come from the germline V gene (reference sequence). There are 15 residues in the CDR3. J was trimmed by 6 bases and V by 1 base; bases with no gene match: 6. The CDR3 sequence: CASSLDGGSFNEQFF. The CDR3 nucleotides are TGTGCCAGCAGCTTAGATGGCGGGAGCTTCAATGAGCAGTTCTTC. The full variable domain, completed using reference TRBV7-9 and TRBJ2-1, is DTGVSQNPRHKITKRGQNVTFRCDPISEHNRLYWYRQTLGQGPEFLTYFQNEAQLEKSRLLSDRFSAERPKGSFSTLEIQRTEQGDSAMYLCASSLDGGSFNEQFFGPGTRLTVL.

This clone appeared a few times. This sequence joins TRBV4-2 and TRBJ2-7; 10 bases fit TRBD2. CDR1 and CDR2 from the germline V gene are LGHNA and YNFKEQ. The CDR3 is 17 amino acids. V shed 0 bases and J 2 bases; nucleotides not matched to a gene: 7. CDR3 nucleotides: TGTGCCAGCAGCCAAGATTTTGGCCTAGCGGGAGCCTACGAGCAGTACTTC. As protein: CASSQDFGLAGAYEQYF.

V gene TRBV5-8 combines with J gene TRBJ1-1; possible D gene TRBD1, 5 bases. Germline lookup yields CDR1 SGHTS and CDR2 YDEGEE. This CDR3 is built from 16 residues. Trimming left V 2 bases short and J 0 bases short, with 14 bases between. The CDR3 bases are TGTGCCAGCAGCTTATGGGGCGACACACTGAACACTGAAGCTTTCTTT. Residues: CASSLWGDTLNTEAFF.

V usage is TRBV7-9 and J usage is TRBJ2-2; tentatively, D is TRBD1 (5 bases). The CDR3 loop spans 16 amino acids. The ends were cut back, 5 bases at V and 3 bases at J, with 16 bases in the middle. Germline loops: CDR1 SEHNR, CDR2 FQNEAQ (reference sequence). CDR3 amino acids: CASSPGAGFYTGELFF. In DNA form, the CDR3 reads TGTGCCAGCAGCCCAGGCGCAGGGTTCTACACCGGGGAGCTGTTTTTT.

This chain uses TRBV2 with TRBJ2-3; possibly TRBD2 for D (7 bases). Germline assignment: CDR1 SNHLY and CDR2 FYNNEI. With 1 base removed from V and 3 bases from J, the gap between germline ends came to 17 bases. The CDR3 runs to 17 residues. CDR3 protein: CASSEGGRGRGTDTQYF. CDR3 coding DNA: TGTGCCAGCAGTGAAGGGGGGAGGGGGAGAGGGACAGATACGCAGTATTTT.

V and J are TRBV6-1 and TRBJ1-1; D is uncertain. Germline CDR1 and CDR2: MNHNS and SASEGT. CDR3 length: 15 amino acids. Trimming cost V 4 bases and J 4 bases, with 16 bases left between them. The CDR3 reads CASSARRGSTTEAFF. The DNA for the CDR3 is TGTGCCAGCAGTGCGCGACGGGGTAGTACCACTGAAGCTTTCTTT.

J is TRBJ2-3 and V is TRBV7-3; the D is unclear. With 0 bases removed from V and 0 bases from J, the gap between germline ends came to 7 bases. Germline loops: CDR1 SGHTA, CDR2 FQGTGA. This CDR3 spans 15 amino acids. The chain's CDR3 is CASSLTLSSTDTQYF. CDR3 coding DNA: TGTGCCAGCAGCTTAACTCTCTCAAGCACAGATACGCAGTATTTT.

V gene TRBV9 combines with J gene TRBJ2-1, with a tentative D call TRBD1 (5 bases). The CDR3 contains 14 residues. Per germline, CDR1 SGDLS and CDR2 YYNGEE. Trimming removed 3 bases from V and 0 bases from J, with 7 bases in between. The CDR3 nucleotides read TGTGCCAGCAGCGGGACACCCTCCTACAATGAGCAGTTCTTC. As protein: CASSGTPSYNEQFF.

The rearrangement links TRBV7-9 to TRBJ2-7; no clear D gene. V shed 1 base and J shed 7 bases, with 17 bases lying between them. The CDR3 is 15 amino acids. Germline V gene sequence: CDR1 SEHNR, CDR2 FQNEAQ (reference sequence). Here the CDR3 reads CASSLVTGLVGEQYF. In DNA, the CDR3 is TGTGCCAGCAGCTTAGTAACTGGTCTAGTGGGGGAGCAGTACTTC.

V is TRBV18 and J is TRBJ1-1; no clear D gene. V was pared by 5 bases and J by 1 base, with 8 bases between. The CDR3 spans 13 residues. Germline CDR1 and CDR2: KGHSH and LQKENI. The CDR3 DNA reads TGTGCCAGCTCAGGGTCTAAGAACACTGAAGCTTTCTTT. This codes for CASSGSKNTEAFF.